The clone carrying this T cell receptor (beta chain) was found many times. The CDR3 runs to 14 residues. V was clipped by 4 bases and J by 2 bases, with 12 bases between them. The entry originates in a study of T-cell reconstitution after alpha-beta-depleted transplantation in children. The library targeted TCRbeta and was prepared with unique molecular identifiers. One entry per CDR3 protein results from TCRdb running MiXCR on the PCR reads. Of approximately 240,000 distinct CDR3 sequences in the sample, under 13% were seen once. The receptor was derived from a child in the first two years of life with acute myeloid leukemia, due to receive a stem cell transplant. The sample was PBMCs, taken before TCRalphabeta/CD19-depleted stem cell transplant. This chain uses TRBV12-3 or TRBV12-4 with TRBJ2-7; D possibly corresponds to TRBD2 (6 bases). The CDR3 DNA is TGTGCCAGCAGTTACACTAGCACCCCCTACGAGCAGTACTTC. It codes for CASSYTSTPYEQYF.